This T cell receptor beta chain was sequenced in a study of technical replicates of blood from several donors (dated by TCRdb to about 2017). The CDR3 spans 15 residues, from the cysteine through the phenylalanine. Only the CDR3 region is kept as DNA, spanning 45 bases read in frame from base 1. V is cut back by 0 bases and J by 1 base, with 3 bases in the junction unmatched. Taken from the germline V gene, the CDR1 and CDR2 loops are KGHSH and LQKENI. This clone was counted between two and nine times. What this receptor recognizes is not known. No qualities accompany the bases; no much larger clone lies one base away. The library came from the immunoSEQ multiplex PCR assay. The immuneACCESS repertoire file appears here via TCRdb, limited to in-frame rearrangements. These files lack a portion of the clones; in checked studies, under half of the deficit traces to unresolved V genes, and the cause of the others is not known. For this sample the table gives under 95,000 clones, of which roughly 94% were detected only once. Together, the top ten hold 0.2% to 0.3% of the sample.

The clonotype comes from a human donor in good health. Rearrangement joined TRBV18 to TRBJ2-7, with 7 bases in between that match TRBD1. The sample taken for sequencing was T cells isolated from PBMCs. The CDR3 amino acid sequence is: CASSPPGQASYEQYF. The base sequence is TGTGCCAGCTCACCACCAGGACAGGCATCCTACGAGCAGTACTTC.